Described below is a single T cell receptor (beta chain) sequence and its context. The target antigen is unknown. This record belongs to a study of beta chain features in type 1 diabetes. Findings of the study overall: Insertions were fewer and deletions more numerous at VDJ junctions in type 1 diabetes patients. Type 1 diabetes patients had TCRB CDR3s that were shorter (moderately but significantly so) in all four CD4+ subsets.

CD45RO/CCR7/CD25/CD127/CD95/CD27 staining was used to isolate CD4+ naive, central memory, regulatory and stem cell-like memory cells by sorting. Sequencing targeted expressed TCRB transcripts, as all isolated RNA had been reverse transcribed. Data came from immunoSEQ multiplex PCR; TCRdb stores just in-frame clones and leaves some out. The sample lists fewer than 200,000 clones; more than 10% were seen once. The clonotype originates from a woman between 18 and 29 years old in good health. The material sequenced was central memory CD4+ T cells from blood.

The CDR3 loop is CASSQDRQGRGYNEQFF. Written as DNA, the CDR3 is TGTGCCAGCAGCCAAGATCGACAGGGCAGGGGCTACAATGAGCAGTTCTTC. The chain carries TRBV4-2 and TRBJ2-1; 7 bases agree with TRBD1. This CDR3 has 17 residues. The V segment lost 0 bases and the J segment 3 bases; nucleotides outside the gene matches: 8. Germline assignment: CDR1 LGHNA and CDR2 YNFKEQ.